This T cell receptor (beta chain) was found in a study of T-cell reconstitution after alpha-beta-depleted transplantation in children. Unique molecular identifiers tagged the TCRbeta library. Each CDR3 protein is one row after TCRdb ran MiXCR on the PCR reads. The sample carries about 980,000 distinct CDR3 sequences, about 26% recorded once. The CDR3 is made up of 14 amino acids. Trimming removed 4 bases from V and 0 bases from J, with 10 bases in between. Germline CDR1 reads SNHLY; CDR2 reads FYNNEI. The sample holds a few counts of this clonotype. The chain links TRBV2 to TRBJ2-7, with D perhaps TRBD1 (6 bases). The material sequenced was PBMCs, mostly from graft donor cells, taken 360 days after TCRalphabeta/CD19-depleted stem cell transplant. The clonotype was recovered from a boy younger than two who had a stem cell transplant for SCID, so the T cells may come from the graft donor. CDR3 loop: CASSGQGLSYEQYF. DNA for the CDR3: TGTGCCAGCAGTGGCCAGGGGCTCTCCTACGAGCAGTACTTC.